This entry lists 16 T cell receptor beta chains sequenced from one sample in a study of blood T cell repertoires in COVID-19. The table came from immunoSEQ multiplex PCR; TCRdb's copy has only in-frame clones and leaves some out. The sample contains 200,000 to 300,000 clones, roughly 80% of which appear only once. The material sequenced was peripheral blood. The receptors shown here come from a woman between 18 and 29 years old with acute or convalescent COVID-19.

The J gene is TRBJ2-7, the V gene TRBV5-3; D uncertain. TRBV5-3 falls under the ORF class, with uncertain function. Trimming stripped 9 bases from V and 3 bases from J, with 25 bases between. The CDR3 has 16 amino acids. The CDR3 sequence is CAKRNPRDAAHYEQYF. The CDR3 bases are TGTGCCAAGCGAAATCCCCGCGACGCGGCCCACTACGAGCAGTACTTC.

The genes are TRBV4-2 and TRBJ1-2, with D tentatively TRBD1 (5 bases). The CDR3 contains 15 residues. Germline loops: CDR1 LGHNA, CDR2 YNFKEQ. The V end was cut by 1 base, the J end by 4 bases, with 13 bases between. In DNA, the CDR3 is TGTGCCAGCAGCCAAGGGGGGAGGGTAGGCTATGGCTACACCTTC. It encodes CASSQGGRVGYGYTF.

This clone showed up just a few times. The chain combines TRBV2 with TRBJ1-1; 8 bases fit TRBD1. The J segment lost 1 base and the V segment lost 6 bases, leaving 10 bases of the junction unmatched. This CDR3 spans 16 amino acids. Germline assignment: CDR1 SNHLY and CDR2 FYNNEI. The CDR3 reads CASSGQGSRANTEAFF. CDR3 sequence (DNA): TGTGCCAGCAGCGGACAGGGAAGTAGGGCGAACACTGAAGCTTTCTTT. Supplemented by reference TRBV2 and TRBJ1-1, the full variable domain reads EPEVTQTPSHQVTQMGQEVILRCVPISNHLYFYWYRQILGQKVEFLVSFYNNEISEKSEIFDDQFSVERPDGSNFTLKIRSTKLEDSAMYFCASSGQGSRANTEAFFGQGTRLTVV.

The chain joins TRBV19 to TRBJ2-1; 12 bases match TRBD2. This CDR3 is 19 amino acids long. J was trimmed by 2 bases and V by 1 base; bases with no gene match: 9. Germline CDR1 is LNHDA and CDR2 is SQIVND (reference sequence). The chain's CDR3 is CASSIVGLAGGGTYNEQFF. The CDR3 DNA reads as TGTGCCAGTAGTATAGTGGGGCTAGCGGGAGGGGGAACCTACAATGAGCAGTTCTTC.

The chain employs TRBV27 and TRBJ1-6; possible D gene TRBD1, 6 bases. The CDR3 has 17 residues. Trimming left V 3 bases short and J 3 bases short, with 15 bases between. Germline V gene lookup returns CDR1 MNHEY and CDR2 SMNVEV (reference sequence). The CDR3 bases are TGTGCCAGCAGTTTGGTTGTGGACAGTGTCTATAATTCACCCCTCCACTTT. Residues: CASSLVVDSVYNSPLHF.

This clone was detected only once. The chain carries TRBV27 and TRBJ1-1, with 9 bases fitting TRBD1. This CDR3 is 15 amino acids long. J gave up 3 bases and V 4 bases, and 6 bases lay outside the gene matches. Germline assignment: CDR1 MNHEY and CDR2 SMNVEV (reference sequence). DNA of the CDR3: TGTGCCAGCAGTTCCCCCGACAGGGGGGACACTGAAGCTTTCTTT. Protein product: CASSSPDRGDTEAFF.

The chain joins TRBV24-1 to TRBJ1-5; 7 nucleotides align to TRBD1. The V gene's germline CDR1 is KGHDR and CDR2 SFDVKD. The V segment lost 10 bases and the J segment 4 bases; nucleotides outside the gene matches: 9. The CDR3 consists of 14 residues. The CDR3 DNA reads TGTGCCACAGCGACAGGGTATGGAAATCAGCCCCAGCATTTT. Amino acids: CATATGYGNQPQHF.

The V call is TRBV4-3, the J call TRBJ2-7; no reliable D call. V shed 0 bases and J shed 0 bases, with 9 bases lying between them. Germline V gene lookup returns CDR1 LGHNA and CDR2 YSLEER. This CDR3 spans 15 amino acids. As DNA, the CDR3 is TGCGCCAGCAGCCAAGACAGAAAAAGCTCCTACGAGCAGTACTTC. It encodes CASSQDRKSSYEQYF.

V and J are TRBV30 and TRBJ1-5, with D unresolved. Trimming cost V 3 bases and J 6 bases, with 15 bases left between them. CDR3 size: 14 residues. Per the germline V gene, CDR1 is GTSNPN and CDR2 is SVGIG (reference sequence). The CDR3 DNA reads TGTGCCTGGAGCCTCTCGGGGTACACTCAGCCCCAGCATTTT. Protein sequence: CAWSLSGYTQPQHF. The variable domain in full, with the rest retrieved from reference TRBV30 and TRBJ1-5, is SQTIHQWPATLVQPVGSPLSLECTVEGTSNPNLYWYRQAAGRGLQLLFYSVGIGQISSEVPQNLSASRPQDRQFILSSKKLLLSDSGFYLCAWSLSGYTQPQHFGDGTRLSIL.

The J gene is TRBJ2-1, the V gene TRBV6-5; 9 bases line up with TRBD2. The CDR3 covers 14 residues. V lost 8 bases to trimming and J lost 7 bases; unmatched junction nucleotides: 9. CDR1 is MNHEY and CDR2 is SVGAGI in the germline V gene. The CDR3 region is CASWASGIRNEQFF. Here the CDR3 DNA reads TGTGCCAGCTGGGCTAGCGGGATCCGAAATGAGCAGTTCTTC.

CDR3: CASSLGWREPFTGELFF. CDR3 DNA: TGTGCCAGCAGCTTAGGGTGGAGGGAGCCTTTTACCGGGGAGCTGTTTTTT. The gene calls are TRBV7-2 and TRBJ2-2; D might be TRBD2 (6 bases). The CDR3 loop spans 17 amino acids. Looked up from germline, CDR1 is SGHTA and CDR2 is FQGNSA. Trimming took 1 base from V and 5 from J, leaving 17 bases between them.

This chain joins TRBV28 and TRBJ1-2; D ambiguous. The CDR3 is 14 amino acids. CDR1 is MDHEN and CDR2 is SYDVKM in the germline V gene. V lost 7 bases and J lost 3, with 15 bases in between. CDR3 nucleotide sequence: TGTGCCAGCACCTCTCCGGAGCGGGACTATGGCTACACCTTC. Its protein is CASTSPERDYGYTF.

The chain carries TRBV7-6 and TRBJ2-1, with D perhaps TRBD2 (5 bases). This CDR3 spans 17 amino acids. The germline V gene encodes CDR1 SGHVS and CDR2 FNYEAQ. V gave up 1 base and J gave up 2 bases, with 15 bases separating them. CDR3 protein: CASSLVPLGLPYNEQFF. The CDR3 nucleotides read TGTGCCAGCAGCTTAGTACCCCTAGGACTTCCCTACAATGAGCAGTTCTTC.

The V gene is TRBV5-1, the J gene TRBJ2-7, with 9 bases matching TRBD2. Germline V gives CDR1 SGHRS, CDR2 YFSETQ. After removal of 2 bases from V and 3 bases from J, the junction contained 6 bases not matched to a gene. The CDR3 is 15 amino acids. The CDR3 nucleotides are TGCGCCAGCAGCTTTAGCGGGAGAACCGGCTACGAGCAGTACTTC. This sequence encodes CASSFSGRTGYEQYF. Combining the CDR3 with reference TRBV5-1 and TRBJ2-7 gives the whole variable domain KAGVTQTPRYLIKTRGQQVTLSCSPISGHRSVSWYQQTPGQGLQFLFEYFSETQRNKGNFPGRFSGRQFSNSRSEMNVSTLELGDSALYLCASSFSGRTGYEQYFGPGTRLTVT.

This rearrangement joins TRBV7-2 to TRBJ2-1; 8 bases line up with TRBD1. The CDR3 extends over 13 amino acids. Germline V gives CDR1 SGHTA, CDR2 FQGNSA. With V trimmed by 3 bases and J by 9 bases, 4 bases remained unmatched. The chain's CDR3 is CASSLGTGSEQFF. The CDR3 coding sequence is TGTGCCAGCAGCTTGGGGACAGGTTCTGAGCAGTTCTTC. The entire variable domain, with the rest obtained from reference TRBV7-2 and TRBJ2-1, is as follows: GAGVSQSPSNKVTEKGKDVELRCDPISGHTALYWYRQSLGQGLEFLIYFQGNSAPDKSGLPSDRFSAERTGGSVSTLTIQRTQQEDSAVYLCASSLGTGSEQFFGPGTRLTVL.

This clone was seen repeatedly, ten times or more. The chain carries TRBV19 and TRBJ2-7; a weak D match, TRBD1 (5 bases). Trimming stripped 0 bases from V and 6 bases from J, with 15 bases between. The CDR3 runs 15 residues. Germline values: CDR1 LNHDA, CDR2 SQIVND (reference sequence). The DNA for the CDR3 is TGTGCCAGTAGTATAGATCGCAGGGCTGGGGCCGAGCAGTACTTC. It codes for CASSIDRRAGAEQYF.